What follows describes a single T cell receptor (beta chain). What it binds is unknown. MiXCR, applied by TCRdb to the reads, yields one record per CDR3 protein. Of around 710,000 distinct CDR3 sequences in the sample, under 35% were seen once. These data originate in a study of T cell repertoires in cytomegalovirus infection. Looking at the study overall: CMV infection together with matching HLA type was indicated by public TCR beta signatures.

CDR3 length: 15 residues. V lost 5 bases, J lost 8 bases, and 11 bases stayed unmatched. Per the germline V gene, CDR1 is SGHVS and CDR2 is FNYEAQ. The V gene is TRBV7-6, the J gene TRBJ2-1; TRBD2 agrees at 8 bases. The source material was cultured CD8+ T cells from PBMCs, sampled from culture after CMV antigen stimulation. This TCR was recovered from a human donor in good health (CMV status not recorded). Some clones in this sample may be carry-over from other donors' samples. In DNA form, the CDR3 reads TGTGCCAGCAGCGTGAGCGGGGGCCAAGGCTATGAGCAGTTCTTC. This translates into CASSVSGGQGYEQFF.